This TCR beta chain was captured by sequencing in a study of glioma-infiltrating T cells after dendritic cell vaccination. V dropped 6 bases and J dropped 4; count of bases not matched to a gene: 9. Germline values: CDR1 MNHNY, CDR2 SVGAGI (reference sequence). This CDR3 contains 15 residues. Libraries were prepared by immunoSEQ multiplex PCR; TCRdb keeps only in-frame clonotypes and omits some of them. Of about 73,000 clones listed, 82% are singletons. A few counts support this clone. The receptor was isolated from a human donor with glioblastoma. The starting material was blood, obtained before dendritic cell vaccination. The chain carries TRBV6-6 and TRBJ1-2; 9 bases are a match to TRBD1. The CDR3 nucleotides read TGTGCCAGCAGCCCCCCGGGACAGGGTGCCTATGGCTACACCTTC. Protein sequence: CASSPPGQGAYGYTF.